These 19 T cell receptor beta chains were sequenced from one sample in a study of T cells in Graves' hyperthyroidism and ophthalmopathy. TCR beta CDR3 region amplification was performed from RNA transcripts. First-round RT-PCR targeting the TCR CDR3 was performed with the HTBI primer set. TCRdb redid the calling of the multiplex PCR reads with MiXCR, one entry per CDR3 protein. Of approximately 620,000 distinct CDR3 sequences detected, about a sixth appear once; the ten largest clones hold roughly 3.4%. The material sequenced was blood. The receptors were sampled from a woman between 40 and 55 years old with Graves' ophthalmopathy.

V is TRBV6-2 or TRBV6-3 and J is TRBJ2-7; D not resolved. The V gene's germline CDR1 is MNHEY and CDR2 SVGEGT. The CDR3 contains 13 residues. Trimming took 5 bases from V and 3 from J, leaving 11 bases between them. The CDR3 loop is CASSKVVNYEQYF. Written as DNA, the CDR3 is TGTGCCAGCAGTAAGGTAGTGAACTACGAGCAGTACTTC.

In nucleotides, the CDR3 is TGTGCCAGTAGTACGGTCCCGGGACAGGAAGCTTTCTTT. Encoded protein: CASSTVPGQEAFF. The chain links TRBV19 to TRBJ1-1; 7 nucleotides align to TRBD1. J lost 8 bases, V lost 4 bases, and 7 bases had no gene match. The CDR3 runs 13 residues. Germline loops: CDR1 LNHDA, CDR2 SQIVND (reference sequence).

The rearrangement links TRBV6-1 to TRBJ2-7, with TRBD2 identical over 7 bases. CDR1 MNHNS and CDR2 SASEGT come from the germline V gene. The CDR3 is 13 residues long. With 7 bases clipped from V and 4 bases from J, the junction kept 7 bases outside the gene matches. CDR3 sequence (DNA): TGTGCCAGCAAGGCTGGCGGGAGATACGAGCAGTACTTC. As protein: CASKAGGRYEQYF.

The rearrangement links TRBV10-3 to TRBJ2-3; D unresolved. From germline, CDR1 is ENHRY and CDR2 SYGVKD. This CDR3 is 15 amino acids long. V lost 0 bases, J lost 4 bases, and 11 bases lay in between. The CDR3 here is CAISESVQFPDTQYF. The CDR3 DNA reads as TGTGCCATCAGTGAGTCCGTGCAGTTCCCAGATACGCAGTATTTT.

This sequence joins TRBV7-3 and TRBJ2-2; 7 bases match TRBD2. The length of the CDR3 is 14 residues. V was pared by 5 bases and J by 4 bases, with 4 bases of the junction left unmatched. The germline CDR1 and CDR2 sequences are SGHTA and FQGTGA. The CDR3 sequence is CASSPGGVTGELFF. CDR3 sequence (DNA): TGTGCCAGCAGCCCTGGGGGGGTCACCGGGGAGCTGTTTTTT. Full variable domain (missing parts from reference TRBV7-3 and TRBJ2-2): GAGVSQTPSNKVTEKGKYVELRCDPISGHTALYWYRQSLGQGPEFLIYFQGTGAADDSGLPNDRFFAVRPEGSVSTLKIQRTERGDSAVYLCASSPGGVTGELFFGEGSRLTVL.

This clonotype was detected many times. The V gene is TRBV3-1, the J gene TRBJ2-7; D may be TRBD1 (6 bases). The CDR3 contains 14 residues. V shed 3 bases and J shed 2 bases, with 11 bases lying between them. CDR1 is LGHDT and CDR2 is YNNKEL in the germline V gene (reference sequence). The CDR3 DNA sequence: TGTGCCAGCAGCCACAGGGGTGGGACCTACGAGCAGTACTTC. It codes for CASSHRGGTYEQYF.

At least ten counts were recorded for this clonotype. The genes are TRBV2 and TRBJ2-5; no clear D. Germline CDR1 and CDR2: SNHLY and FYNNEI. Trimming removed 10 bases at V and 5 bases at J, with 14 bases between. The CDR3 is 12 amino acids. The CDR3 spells CATKTDGETQYF. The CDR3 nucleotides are TGTGCCACCAAGACGGATGGGGAGACCCAGTACTTC.

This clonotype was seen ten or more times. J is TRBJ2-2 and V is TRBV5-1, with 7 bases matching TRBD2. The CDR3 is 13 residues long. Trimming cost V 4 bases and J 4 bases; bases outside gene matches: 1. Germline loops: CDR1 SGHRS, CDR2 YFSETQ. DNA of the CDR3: TGCGCCAGCAGCGGGGGGGGCACCGGGGAGCTGTTTTTT. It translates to CASSGGGTGELFF.

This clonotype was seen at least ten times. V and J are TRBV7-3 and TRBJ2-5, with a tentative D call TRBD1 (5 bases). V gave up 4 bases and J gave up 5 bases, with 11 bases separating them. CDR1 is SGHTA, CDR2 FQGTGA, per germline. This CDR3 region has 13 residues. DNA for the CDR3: TGTGCCAGCAGCTCTCACAAGGGGGAGACCCAGTACTTC. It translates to CASSSHKGETQYF.

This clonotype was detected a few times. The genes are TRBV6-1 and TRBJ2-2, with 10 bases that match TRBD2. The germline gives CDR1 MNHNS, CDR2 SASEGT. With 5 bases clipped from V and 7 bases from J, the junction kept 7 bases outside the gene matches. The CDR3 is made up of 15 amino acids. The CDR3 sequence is CASSWTSGRVGELFF. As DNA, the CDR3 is TGTGCCAGCAGTTGGACTAGCGGAAGGGTCGGGGAGCTGTTTTTT.

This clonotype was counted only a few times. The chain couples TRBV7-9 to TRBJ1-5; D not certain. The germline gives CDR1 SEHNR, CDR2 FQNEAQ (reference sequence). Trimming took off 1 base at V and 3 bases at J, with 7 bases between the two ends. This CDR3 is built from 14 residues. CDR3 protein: CASSLGMINQPQHF. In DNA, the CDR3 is TGTGCCAGCAGCTTAGGGATGATCAATCAGCCCCAGCATTTT.

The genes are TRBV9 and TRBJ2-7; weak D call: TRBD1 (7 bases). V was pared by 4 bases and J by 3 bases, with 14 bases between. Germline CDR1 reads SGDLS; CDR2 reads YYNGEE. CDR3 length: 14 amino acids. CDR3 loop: CASSPQGGDYEQYF. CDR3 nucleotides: TGTGCCAGCAGCCCCCAGGGGGGAGACTACGAGCAGTACTTC.

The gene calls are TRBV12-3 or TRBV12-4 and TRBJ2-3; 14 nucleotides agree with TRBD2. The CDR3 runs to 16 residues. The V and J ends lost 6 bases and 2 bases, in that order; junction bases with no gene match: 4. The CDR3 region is CASSGLAGGVTDTQYF. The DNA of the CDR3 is TGTGCCAGCAGCGGACTAGCGGGAGGCGTCACAGATACGCAGTATTTT.

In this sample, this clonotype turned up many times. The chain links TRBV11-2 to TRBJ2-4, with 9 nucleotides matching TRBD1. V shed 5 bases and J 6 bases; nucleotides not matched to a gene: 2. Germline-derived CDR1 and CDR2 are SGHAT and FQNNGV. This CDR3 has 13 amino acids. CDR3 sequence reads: CASSRDRANIQYF. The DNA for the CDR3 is TGTGCCAGCAGCCGGGACAGGGCAAACATTCAGTACTTC.

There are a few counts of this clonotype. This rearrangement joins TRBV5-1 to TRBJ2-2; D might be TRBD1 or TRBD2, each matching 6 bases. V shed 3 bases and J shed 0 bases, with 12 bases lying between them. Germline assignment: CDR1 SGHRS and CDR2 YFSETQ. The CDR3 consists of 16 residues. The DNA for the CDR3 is TGCGCCAGCAGCTGGGAGGACAGCACGAACACCGGGGAGCTGTTTTTT. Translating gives CASSWEDSTNTGELFF.

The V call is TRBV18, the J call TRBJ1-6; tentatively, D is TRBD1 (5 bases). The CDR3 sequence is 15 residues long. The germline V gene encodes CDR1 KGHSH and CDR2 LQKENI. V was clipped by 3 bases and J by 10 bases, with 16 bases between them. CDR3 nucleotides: TGTGCCAGCTCACCGGACGGAGTCCCAGGGTCACCCCTCCACTTT. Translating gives CASSPDGVPGSPLHF.

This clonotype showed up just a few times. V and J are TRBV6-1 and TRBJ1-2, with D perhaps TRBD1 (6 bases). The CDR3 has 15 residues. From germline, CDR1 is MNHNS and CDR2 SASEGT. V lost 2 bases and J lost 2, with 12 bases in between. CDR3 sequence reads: CASSETGQVNYGYTF. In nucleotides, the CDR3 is TGTGCCAGCAGTGAAACGGGACAAGTAAACTATGGCTACACCTTC.

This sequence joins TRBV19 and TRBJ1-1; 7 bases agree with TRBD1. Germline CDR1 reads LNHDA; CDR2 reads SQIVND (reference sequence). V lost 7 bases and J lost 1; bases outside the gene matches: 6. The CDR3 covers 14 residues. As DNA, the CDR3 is TGTGCCAGTATCCGACAGGGAACGAACACTGAAGCTTTCTTT. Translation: CASIRQGTNTEAFF.

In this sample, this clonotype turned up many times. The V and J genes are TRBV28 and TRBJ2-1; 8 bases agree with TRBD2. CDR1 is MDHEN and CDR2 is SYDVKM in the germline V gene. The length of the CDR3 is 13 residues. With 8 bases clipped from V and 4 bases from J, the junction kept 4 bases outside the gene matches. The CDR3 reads CASLSGSYNEQFF. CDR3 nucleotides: TGTGCCAGCCTCAGCGGGAGTTACAATGAGCAGTTCTTC.